These T cell receptor beta chains were read from a single sample in a study of Ad26.COV2.S vaccination and SARS-CoV-2 variants. Generated by immunoSEQ multiplex PCR, the TCRdb table keeps only in-frame clones and is missing some. Seen here are approximately 300,000 clones, just under 85% observed once, and the top ten hold 2.1%. Here the sequenced sample was peripheral blood, taken in a trial of Ad26.COV2.S vaccine versus placebo. Receptors were obtained from a person aged 18-60 years who received the Ad26.COV2.S COVID-19 vaccine or a placebo. Each CDR3 is given with its conserved first and last residue.

v_gene,CDR3aa
TRBV6-6,CASKAPGTQNTEAFF
TRBV2,CASSDSGRGQPQHF
TRBV7-9,CASSPWTESSYEQYF
TRBV15,CATSRDRAENQPQHF
TRBV21-1,CVKGVSGNTIYF
TRBV7-9,CASSYGQDYGYTF
TRBV28,CATSQTRVQPQHF
TRBV5-6,CASSPRTMNTGELFF
TRBV28,CASSLGFYEQYF
TRBV10-3,CATGRGQMNTEAFF
TRBV18,CASSPPWGEGTDTQYF
TRBV7-9,CASLPSTDTQYF
TRBV25-1,CASSRGYEQYF
TRBV11-1,CASSEMVGPTEAFF
TRBV5-1,CASSIGTFTNYGYTF
TRBV30,CAWSLAGTSTDTQYF
TRBV14,CASSSQLATNEKLFF
TRBV10-1,CASSENYDSSNEKLFF
TRBV3-1/TRBV3-2,CASSPQRERNTIYF
TRBV5-6,CASSLSGDGYTF
TRBV11-2,CASNPFQPRGELFF
TRBV6-5,CASRRTGGGGYTF
TRBV7-9,CASSFGITGYEQYF
TRBV28,CASSPSDGYGYTF
TRBV14,CASSQVRGNTEAFF
TRBV6-5,CASSYGSEGEQAFF
TRBV5-8,CASSLISNEKLFF
TRBV2,CASSVMALPGHEQYF
TRBV9,CASSGNRGLLDYGYTF
TRBV6-2/TRBV6-3,CASSYSRVHEQYF
TRBV5-4,CASSSGLDRATEAFF
TRBV5-1,CASSLVKGSTGELFF
TRBV7-9,CASSRNVGANVLTF
TRBV11-3,CASSLGSGRGTEAFF
TRBV14,CASSRAGVEQYF
TRBV7-8,CASSFSSGGVTASSTDTQYF
TRBV9,CASSNAGGSYNEQFF
TRBV7-2,CASSLLGSDGYTF
TRBV27,CASSLYSSNTEAFF
TRBV5-1,CASSLGPSAPNEKLFF
TRBV2,CASSVDSGGYNEQFF
TRBV27,CASSFGGHQPQHF
TRBV6-5,CASSYSPGGGYGYTF
TRBV28,CASKQGDQPQHF
TRBV7-9,CASSLASLAEGTQYF
TRBV27,CASSSDPGGHEQFF